The entry below gives a single T cell receptor (beta chain) sequence along with its context. The entry originates in a study of shared clonotypes between healthy human individuals. Measured with immunoSEQ multiplex PCR; TCRdb has only the in-frame clones, and not every one. Of over 1.5 million clones listed, under 99% are singletons. CD45RA+ naive and CD45RA-negative memory subsets were separated from CD4+ cells. The germline V gene has CDR1 MDHEN and CDR2 SYDVKM. J was trimmed by 2 bases and V by 6 bases; bases with no gene match: 9. This CDR3 contains 17 residues. Sequencing was performed on naive CD4+ T cells sorted from blood. Subset indicated: CD45RA+ positively selected. The receptor was derived from a young man in good health. J is TRBJ2-6 and V is TRBV28; 8 bases match TRBD1. The CDR3 bases are TGTGCCAGCAGCAAGCGACAGGGGAAAGCTGGGGCCAACGTCCTGACTTTC. This encodes CASSKRQGKAGANVLTF.